A selection of T cell receptor beta chains follows, all from one sample in a study of early T cells in non-severe SARS-CoV-2 infection. TCRdb redid the calling of the 5' RACE reads with MiXCR, one entry per CDR3 protein. Altogether roughly 53,000 distinct CDR3 sequences are present, approximately 12% being singletons, with the ten largest covering about 2.7%. Sequenced here: whole blood, sampled at baseline. The receptors derive from an adult who was a healthcare worker with PCR-confirmed SARS-CoV-2 infection or an uninfected control (not recorded which). Each CDR3 is given with its conserved first and last residue.

CDR3: CASSRSRDSLYGYTF
V: TRBV3-1
J: TRBJ1-2

CDR3: CASSWGYNEQFF
V: TRBV6-2/TRBV6-3
J: TRBJ2-1

CDR3: CSVDINEKLFF
V: TRBV29-1
J: TRBJ1-4

CDR3: CASSPSGREDTQYF
V: TRBV28
J: TRBJ2-3

CDR3: CASSYRDRATGELFF
V: TRBV4-3
J: TRBJ2-2

CDR3: CASSLGIAGGGQETQYF
V: TRBV28
J: TRBJ2-5

CDR3: CASSNGRSNQPQHF
V: TRBV3-1
J: TRBJ1-5

CDR3: CASRDGPQVFF
V: TRBV6-5
J: TRBJ1-1

CDR3: CASSYPGQGLSGELFF
V: TRBV5-1
J: TRBJ2-2

CDR3: CASSFKAGGGETQYF
V: TRBV12-3/TRBV12-4
J: TRBJ2-5

CDR3: CASSPYQETQYF
V: TRBV7-2
J: TRBJ2-5

CDR3: CASSVAVLTYEQYF
V: TRBV11-2
J: TRBJ2-7

CDR3: CASHRGPNTEAFF
V: TRBV7-3
J: TRBJ1-1

CDR3: CASSDSGSYNEQFF
V: TRBV10-1
J: TRBJ2-1

CDR3: CSARDGAGMGEQYF
V: TRBV20-1
J: TRBJ2-7

CDR3: CASSPSTNTEAFF
V: TRBV18
J: TRBJ1-1

CDR3: CASSHDTTGAAEQYF
V: TRBV4-2
J: TRBJ2-7

CDR3: CASSGTVSYEQYF
V: TRBV25-1
J: TRBJ2-7

CDR3: CASSGRGVPYSNQPQHF
V: TRBV2
J: TRBJ1-5

CDR3: CASSKDGGNRYEQYF
V: TRBV21-1
J: TRBJ2-7

CDR3: CSATRLSGTRVFYNEQFF
V: TRBV20-1
J: TRBJ2-1

CDR3: CATHGRGLEQYF
V: TRBV28
J: TRBJ2-7

CDR3: CSVRRGTGELFF
V: TRBV29-1
J: TRBJ2-2

CDR3: CASSSGAGSRSGELFF
V: TRBV7-3
J: TRBJ2-2

CDR3: CASEGLGSGNTEAFF
V: TRBV2
J: TRBJ1-1

CDR3: CASSRGGSTEAFF
V: TRBV18
J: TRBJ1-1

CDR3: CASSLPGPTQKLFF
V: TRBV3-1
J: TRBJ1-4

CDR3: CASTEAFF
V: TRBV27
J: TRBJ1-1

CDR3: CASARGGSINEQFF
V: TRBV6-4
J: TRBJ2-1

CDR3: CSASAEMRNTQYF
V: TRBV20-1
J: TRBJ2-3

CDR3: CASSYSKQNNSPLHF
V: TRBV6-6
J: TRBJ1-6

CDR3: CASSLYPSTSEKLFF
V: TRBV28
J: TRBJ1-4

CDR3: CASRDFNNSPLHF
V: TRBV11-2
J: TRBJ1-6

CDR3: CASSLVGGSYNEQFF
V: TRBV7-3
J: TRBJ2-1

CDR3: CSVSGQFMNTEAFF
V: TRBV20-1
J: TRBJ1-1

CDR3: CSAVENPTPYEQYF
V: TRBV20-1
J: TRBJ2-7

CDR3: CASSPAPGTGYEQYF
V: TRBV7-2
J: TRBJ2-7

CDR3: CASSRGTVDRANVLTF
V: TRBV18
J: TRBJ2-6

CDR3: CATRGSGTGSNTEAFF
V: TRBV24-1
J: TRBJ1-1

CDR3: CASSFFGNTIYF
V: TRBV12-3/TRBV12-4
J: TRBJ1-3

CDR3: CASSLEDSPNEKLFF
V: TRBV5-1
J: TRBJ1-4